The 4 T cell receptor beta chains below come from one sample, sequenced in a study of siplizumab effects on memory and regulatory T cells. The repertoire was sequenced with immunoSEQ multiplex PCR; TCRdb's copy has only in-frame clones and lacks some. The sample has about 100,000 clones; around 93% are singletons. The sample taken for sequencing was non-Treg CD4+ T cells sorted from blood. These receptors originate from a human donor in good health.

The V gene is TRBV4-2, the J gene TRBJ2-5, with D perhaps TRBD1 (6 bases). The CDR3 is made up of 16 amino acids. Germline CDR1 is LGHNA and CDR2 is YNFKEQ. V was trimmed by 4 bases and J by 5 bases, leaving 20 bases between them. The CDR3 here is CASSPSPGAEDETQYF. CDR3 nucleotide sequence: TGTGCCAGCAGCCCTTCTCCAGGGGCGGAGGACGAGACCCAGTACTTC.

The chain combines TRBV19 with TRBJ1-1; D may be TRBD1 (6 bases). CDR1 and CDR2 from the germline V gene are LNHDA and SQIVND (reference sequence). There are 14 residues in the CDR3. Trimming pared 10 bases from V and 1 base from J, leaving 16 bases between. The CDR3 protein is CATRGGHRNTEAFF. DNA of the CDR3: TGTGCCACCCGAGGGGGACATCGGAACACTGAAGCTTTCTTT.

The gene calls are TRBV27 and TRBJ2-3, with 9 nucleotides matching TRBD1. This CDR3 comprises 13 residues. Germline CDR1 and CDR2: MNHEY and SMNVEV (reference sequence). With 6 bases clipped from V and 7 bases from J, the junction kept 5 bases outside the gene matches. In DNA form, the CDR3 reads TGTGCCAGCAGGCCGGGACAGGGAAATACGCAGTATTTT. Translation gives CASRPGQGNTQYF.

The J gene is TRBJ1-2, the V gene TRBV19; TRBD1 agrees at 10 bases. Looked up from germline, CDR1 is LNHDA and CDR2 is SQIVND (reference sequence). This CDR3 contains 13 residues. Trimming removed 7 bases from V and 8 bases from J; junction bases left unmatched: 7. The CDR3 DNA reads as TGTGCCAGTACCCCGACAGGGGGCGGAGGCTACACCTTC. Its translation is CASTPTGGGGYTF.